A selection of T cell receptor beta chains follows, all from one sample in a study of blood T cell repertoires in COVID-19. The assay was immunoSEQ multiplex PCR, and TCRdb's table has in-frame clones only and misses some. Of 150,000 to 180,000 clones listed, over 75% are singletons. The sample taken for sequencing was peripheral blood. Receptors originate from a man between 60 and 75 years old with COVID-19, enrolled during active disease. Both conserved end residues are part of each CDR3. D genes are given only for firm matches. Not every row has a clone size; where given, it reads once, few, many or a size class.

J	length	V	size	D	DNA	CDR3
TRBJ2-7	15	TRBV5-1	once	NA	TGCGCCAGCAGCTTACAGGGTAGTGGGGCTTACGAGCAGTACTTC	CASSLQGSGAYEQYF
TRBJ1-2	18	TRBV19	NA	NA	TGTGCCAGTAGTCTGGGAGGGGCCGTCAGGCCAAGAGGCTATGGCTACACCTTC	CASSLGGAVRPRGYGYTF
TRBJ2-5	14	TRBV5-1	NA	TRBD1	TGCGCCAGCAGCGCAGGGACAGTCCAAGAGACCCAGTACTTC	CASSAGTVQETQYF
TRBJ2-1	18	TRBV27	NA	TRBD2	TGTGCCAGCGCGGTGCTAGCGGGACCTTTGGCTTCCTACAATGAGCAGTTCTTC	CASAVLAGPLASYNEQFF
TRBJ1-1	13	TRBV19	NA	NA	TGTGCCAGTAGGGACACATTGAACACTGAAGCTTTCTTT	CASRDTLNTEAFF
TRBJ1-1	13	TRBV11-2	NA	NA	TGTGCCAGCAGCTTTGACAGGAGATCTGAAGCTTTCTTT	CASSFDRRSEAFF
TRBJ2-1	17	TRBV4-2	NA	TRBD2	TGTGCCAGCAGCCAAGATGGGACTAGCGGGATTTTTAATGAGCAGTTCTTC	CASSQDGTSGIFNEQFF
TRBJ1-2	14	TRBV4-3	NA	NA	TGCGCCAGCAGCCTCACAGGGACGAACTATGGCTACACCTTC	CASSLTGTNYGYTF
TRBJ2-3	14	TRBV7-2	NA	NA	TGTGCCAGCAGCACGACTAGTACGTCAGATACGCAGTATTTT	CASSTTSTSDTQYF
TRBJ2-3	13	TRBV5-1	NA	TRBD2	TGCGCCAGCAGCATGGGAGGGTGGGATACGCAGTATTTT	CASSMGGWDTQYF
TRBJ1-6	18	TRBV18	NA	TRBD1	TGTGCCAGCTCACAAACCGGGACAGGGGGCGCCTCAATTTCACCCCTCCACTTT	CASSQTGTGGASISPLHF
TRBJ1-2	13	TRBV27	NA	TRBD1	TGTGCCAGCTCTGGACAGGGGGCCTATGGCTACACCTTC	CASSGQGAYGYTF
TRBJ1-3	16	TRBV18	NA	TRBD1	TGTGCCAGCTCACCAACCCGGGACAGCTCTGGAAACACCATATATTTT	CASSPTRDSSGNTIYF
TRBJ1-2	15	TRBV28	NA	NA	TGTGCCAGCAGTACGCCGACAGCGAACCTGGGAGGCTACACCTTC	CASSTPTANLGGYTF
TRBJ2-2	16	TRBV9	NA	TRBD2	TGTGCCAGCAGCTTTCTAGCGGGAGGGGGCACCGGGGAGCTGTTTTTT	CASSFLAGGGTGELFF
TRBJ1-1	14	TRBV19	NA	NA	TGTGCCAGTAGGCCGGTAGGGGGGAACACTGAAGCTTTCTTT	CASRPVGGNTEAFF
TRBJ2-7	16	TRBV10-3	NA	TRBD1	TGTGCCATCAGTGAGCCCGGGACAGGGCGAAGCTACGAGCAGTACTTC	CAISEPGTGRSYEQYF
TRBJ1-4	16	TRBV28	NA	TRBD1	TGTGCCAGCAGTCTATCAAGGGGGCTAGCTAATGAAAAACTGTTTTTT	CASSLSRGLANEKLFF
TRBJ2-2	15	TRBV9	NA	TRBD2	TGTGCCAGCAGCGTCCTAGCGGGAGCGGCCGGGGAGCTGTTTTTT	CASSVLAGAAGELFF
TRBJ1-1	11	TRBV30	NA	NA	TGTGCCTGGAGTGTAACTTCGGACAGAAAGTTC	CAWSVTSDRKF
TRBJ2-1	15	TRBV9	NA	NA	TGTGCCAGCAGCTCTCGACAGGCCCAGTACAATGAGCAGTTCTTC	CASSSRQAQYNEQFF
TRBJ1-2	15	TRBV5-1	NA	TRBD1	TGCGCCAGCAGCTTGGGACAGGGGGATTCCTATGGCTACACCTTC	CASSLGQGDSYGYTF
TRBJ1-4	14	TRBV29-1	NA	NA	TGCAGCGTTGAATTGGGAGCCTTAGGGGAAAAACTGTTTTTT	CSVELGALGEKLFF